This TCR beta chain derives from a study of cytomegalovirus exposure and HLA in healthy donors. The PCR ran on 60 Vbeta and 13 Jbeta primers. Here immunoSEQ multiplex PCR was the method, and the copy in TCRdb shows in-frame clones only, minus some. This listing includes tens of thousands of clones. Losses at the gene ends were 0 bases for V and 6 bases for J; bases not matched to a gene: 10. This CDR3 has 17 residues. Germline CDR1 reads LNHNV; CDR2 reads YYDKDF (reference sequence). This sequence originates from a woman between 40 and 50 years old in good health and CMV-seropositive. V and J are TRBV15 and TRBJ1-1; 10 positions match TRBD1. The sequenced sample was PBMCs. CDR3 sequence: CATSRDSPGQGIAEAFF. The CDR3 nucleotides read TGTGCCACCAGCAGAGACTCGCCGGGACAGGGGATCGCTGAAGCTTTCTTT.